The sequence of this TCR beta chain was determined in a study of shared clonotypes between healthy human individuals. Across the study: A donor's plate count was three for CD4 naive and three for CD4 memory; CD8 naive had two and CD8 memory one.

The investigators split CD4+ cells into a CD45RA+ naive subset and a CD45RA-negative memory subset. Germline loops: CDR1 MNHEY, CDR2 SMNVEV (reference sequence). Trimming stripped 6 bases from V and 0 bases from J, with 16 bases between. The CDR3 has 16 residues. Original analysis: Junction-only sequences without quality scores were provided by ImmunoSEQ, so filtering was different. Using immunoSEQ multiplex PCR, the repertoire was profiled, and TCRdb retains in-frame clones only, with some absent. That table furnishes V, J and clone size, whereas the DNA furnished D and trimming. The sample shows more than 500,000 clones, around 95% of them seen only once.

V usage is TRBV27 and J usage is TRBJ2-3; D is perhaps TRBD2 (5 bases). This TCR was recovered from a woman aged 30 to 39 in good health. Sample: naive CD4+ T cells sorted from blood. Subset denoted: CD45RA+ positively selected. The CDR3 sequence: CASSPGFIASTDTQYF. For the CDR3, the DNA is TGTGCCAGCAGCCCCGGCTTCATAGCGAGCACAGATACGCAGTATTTT.